What follows is one T cell receptor (beta chain) and its context. Its cognate antigen is unknown. The PCR ran on 60 Vbeta and 13 Jbeta primers. Sequencing was performed with immunoSEQ multiplex PCR; in TCRdb, only in-frame clones are kept and a portion is missing. The sample records some 170,000 clones, roughly 80% being singletons. This sample was included in a study of cytomegalovirus exposure and HLA in healthy donors. Findings and caveats of the study: TRBV6-2, TRBV6-3 and some other V segments were excluded as indistinguishable. In vitro assays verified that a few CMV-associated chains recognized CMV antigens specifically.

The CDR3 loop spans 13 amino acids. CDR1 is GTSNPN, CDR2 SVGIG, per germline (reference sequence). V was shortened by 2 bases and J by 8 bases, with 12 bases between the two germline ends. The TCR was taken from a woman aged 18-29 years in good health and CMV-seropositive. The chain uses TRBV30 and TRBJ1-4; D is ambiguous. Sequences were obtained from PBMCs. CDR3 residues: CAWSLQAVEKLFF. In DNA, the CDR3 is TGTGCCTGGAGTCTGCAGGCTGTCGAAAAACTGTTTTTT.